One and the same sample provided the 14 T cell receptor beta chains below, sequenced in a study of OX40 agonist ivuxolimab in advanced cancers. Using immunoSEQ multiplex PCR, the repertoire was profiled, and TCRdb retains in-frame clones only, with some absent. Of about 71,000 clones in the sample, 80% to 85% were seen once. The specimen was CD4+ or CD8+ T cells sorted from blood, collected in a trial of the OX40 agonist ivuxolimab. All receptors derive from an adult with an advanced solid tumor such as melanoma, head and neck, liver or kidney cancer.

The chain is built from TRBV7-2 and TRBJ1-1; unclear D gene. Trimming took 1 base from V and 1 from J, leaving 13 bases between them. The CDR3 covers 16 residues. Looked up from germline, CDR1 is SGHTA and CDR2 is FQGNSA. The CDR3 DNA reads TGTGCCAGCAGCTTAGGTTCCCAAGGGCAGAACACTGAAGCTTTCTTT. Translated, it gives CASSLGSQGQNTEAFF.

The rearrangement joins TRBV5-1 to TRBJ2-7, with 7 bases that match TRBD1. V shed 1 base and J 5 bases; nucleotides not matched to a gene: 6. CDR1 is SGHRS, CDR2 YFSETQ, per germline. The CDR3 loop spans 14 amino acids. CDR3 protein: CASSLPDRANEQYF. CDR3 DNA: TGCGCCAGCAGCTTGCCAGACAGGGCCAACGAGCAGTACTTC.

The chain combines TRBV19 with TRBJ2-4; D is unclear. The ends were cut back, 6 bases at V and 6 bases at J, with 12 bases in the middle. In germline, CDR1 is LNHDA, CDR2 SQIVND (reference sequence). The CDR3 consists of 13 residues. CDR3 nucleotide sequence: TGTGCCAGTAGCCGGACCTACGGAAACATTCAGTACTTC. This translates into CASSRTYGNIQYF.

V is TRBV5-6 and J is TRBJ2-1, with D perhaps TRBD1 (5 bases). CDR3 size: 16 residues. CDR1 and CDR2 from the germline V gene are SGHDT and YYEEEE. Trimming removed 3 bases at V and 5 bases at J, with 18 bases between. The CDR3 is CASSSLRQGSHNEQFF. The CDR3 DNA follows: TGTGCCAGCAGCTCACTCCGCCAGGGTTCCCACAATGAGCAGTTCTTC.

In its sample, this clone ranks as medium-sized. CDR3 loop: CASSGQGAGEQYF. CDR3 DNA: TGTGCCAGCAGCGGACAGGGGGCGGGGGAGCAGTACTTC. The rearrangement joins TRBV2 to TRBJ2-7; 11 positions match TRBD1. The germline CDR1 and CDR2 sequences are SNHLY and FYNNEI. Losses at the gene ends were 6 bases for V and 7 bases for J; bases not matched to a gene: 5. CDR3 length: 13 amino acids.

V usage is TRBV29-1 and J usage is TRBJ1-1; D is unclear. The CDR3 is 14 amino acids. Germline loops: CDR1 SQVTM, CDR2 ANQGSEA. V was shortened by 3 bases and J by 6 bases, with 17 bases between the two germline ends. In nucleotides, the CDR3 is TGCAGCGTTGATGGGCACACCACGGTCGCTGAAGCTTTCTTT. Protein sequence: CSVDGHTTVAEAFF.

The rearrangement uses TRBV11-3 and TRBJ1-2; D gene uncertain. This CDR3 is built from 16 residues. Trimming pared 1 base from V and 0 bases from J, leaving 12 bases between. CDR1 is SGHNT and CDR2 is YENEEA in the germline V gene. The CDR3 DNA reads TGTGCCAGCAGCTTAGGCGCCCAGGAGGCTAACTATGGCTACACCTTC. This sequence encodes CASSLGAQEANYGYTF. Variable domain in full (rest from reference TRBV11-3 and TRBJ1-2): EAGVVQSPRYKIIEKKQPVAFWCNPISGHNTLYWYLQNLGQGPELLIRYENEEAVDDSQLPKDRFSAERLKGVDSTLKIQPAELGDSAVYLCASSLGAQEANYGYTFGSGTRLTVV.

The chain couples TRBV30 to TRBJ2-1; weak D call: TRBD2 (5 bases). Trimming left V 0 bases short and J 10 bases short, with 19 bases between. The CDR3 covers 15 residues. The germline V gene encodes CDR1 GTSNPN and CDR2 SVGIG (reference sequence). CDR3 nucleotide sequence: TGTGCCTGGAGTGTACAAGGTTTGACCGGGGTAGAGCAGTTCTTC. Translating it yields CAWSVQGLTGVEQFF.

The genes are TRBV14 and TRBJ2-1; 7 bases match TRBD2. CDR3 length equals 19 residues. CDR1 SGHDN and CDR2 FVKESK come from the germline V gene. The V segment lost 0 bases and the J segment 16 bases; nucleotides outside the gene matches: 27. The CDR3: CASSQDRPWVAGPFSPQFF. The CDR3 bases are TGTGCCAGCAGCCAAGATCGTCCCTGGGTAGCGGGTCCTTTTTCCCCGCAATTCTTC.

The J gene is TRBJ1-2, the V gene TRBV6-5, with D maybe TRBD1 (5 bases). This CDR3 contains 14 residues. V was trimmed by 2 bases and J by 4 bases, leaving 11 bases between them. Germline values: CDR1 MNHEY, CDR2 SVGAGI. CDR3 DNA sequence: TGTGCCAGCAGTTACGACGCGGGGCCCTATGGCTACACCTTC. Translating gives CASSYDAGPYGYTF.

This chain's CDR3 is CASSPLDGLNTEAFF. The CDR3 DNA sequence: TGTGCCAGCTCACCACTCGACGGTTTGAACACTGAAGCTTTCTTT. This chain connects TRBV18 to TRBJ1-1; D is ambiguous. This CDR3 contains 15 residues. Trimming took off 1 base at V and 0 bases at J, with 9 bases between the two ends. Germline assignment: CDR1 KGHSH and CDR2 LQKENI.

The chain combines TRBV18 with TRBJ2-5; tentative D call: TRBD1 (5 bases). CDR1 and CDR2 (germline): KGHSH, LQKENI. Trimming left V 1 base short and J 4 bases short, with 16 bases between. The CDR3 runs 16 residues. The CDR3 bases are TGTGCCAGCTCACCACTATTGCTGGACACAAGAGAGACCCAGTACTTC. Translation: CASSPLLLDTRETQYF. The variable domain in full, with the rest retrieved from reference TRBV18 and TRBJ2-5, is NAGVMQNPRHLVRRRGQEARLRCSPMKGHSHVYWYRQLPEEGLKFMVYLQKENIIDESGMPKERFSAEFPKEGPSILRIQQVVRGDSAAYFCASSPLLLDTRETQYFGPGTRLLVL.

The chain joins TRBV6-5 to TRBJ1-6; a weak D match, TRBD1 (5 bases). In germline, CDR1 is MNHEY, CDR2 SVGAGI. Trimming cost V 0 bases and J 13 bases, with 13 bases left between them. This CDR3 has 14 amino acids. CDR3: CASSYSGGGTPLHF. The CDR3 nucleotides read TGTGCCAGCAGTTACTCCGGGGGTGGTACGCCCCTCCACTTT.

The V call is TRBV5-8, the J call TRBJ2-7; D call uncertain. The CDR3 contains 13 residues. Germline assignment: CDR1 SGHTS and CDR2 YDEGEE. V was cut by 0 bases and J by 3 bases, with 7 bases left in between. This CDR3 is CASSLARYYEQYF. CDR3 DNA sequence: TGTGCCAGCAGCTTGGCACGGTACTACGAGCAGTACTTC.